Listed below are T cell receptor beta chains from one sample, sequenced in a study of human T cells and chemical hapten exposure. Each CDR3 protein gets one entry after TCRdb re-called the RACE reads with MiXCR. The sample gives tens of thousands of distinct CDR3 sequences, about 9.1% of which show up once; 3% to 3.5% is in the top ten. The source material was whole blood, sampled in connection with sensitization to the hapten diphenylcyclopropenone (DPC). The origin of the receptors is a woman in her thirties or forties with alopecia areata. Some clones in this sample may be carry-over from other donors' samples. CDR3s include the opening cysteine and the closing phenylalanine or tryptophan. Each record gives: CDR3 protein, CDR3 DNA, J gene, clone size, D gene, V gene. A D gene is named only where the DNA matches it firmly. The size of a clone is reported for some rows only, either as once, few or many, or as a class for expanded clones.

CDR3 protein: CASSVGQSQETQYF
CDR3 DNA: TGTGCCAGCAGCGTAGGGCAATCCCAAGAGACCCAGTACTTC
J gene: TRBJ2-5
clone size: -
D gene: -
V gene: TRBV9

CDR3 protein: CASRPILTGTDTQYF
CDR3 DNA: TGTGCCAGTAGACCGATCCTCACAGGGACAGATACGCAGTATTTT
J gene: TRBJ2-3
clone size: many
D gene: -
V gene: TRBV19

CDR3 protein: CASSPGLVNDNEQFF
CDR3 DNA: TGTGCCAGCAGCCCCGGGCTAGTCAACGACAATGAGCAGTTCTTC
J gene: TRBJ2-1
clone size: -
D gene: -
V gene: TRBV4-2

CDR3 protein: CASARSYEQYF
CDR3 DNA: TGTGCCAGCGCCCGTTCCTACGAGCAGTACTTC
J gene: TRBJ2-7
clone size: few
D gene: -
V gene: TRBV6-2/TRBV6-3

CDR3 protein: CASSYSDEQYF
CDR3 DNA: TGTGCCAGCAGTTACTCCGACGAGCAGTACTTC
J gene: TRBJ2-7
clone size: many
D gene: -
V gene: TRBV6-2/TRBV6-3

CDR3 protein: CSARGAYSSTDTQYF
CDR3 DNA: TGCAGTGCTAGAGGTGCCTATTCTAGCACAGATACGCAGTATTTT
J gene: TRBJ2-3
clone size: -
D gene: -
V gene: TRBV20-1

CDR3 protein: CASSLDASGDYGYTF
CDR3 DNA: TGTGCCAGCAGCTTAGATGCGTCAGGCGATTATGGCTACACCTTC
J gene: TRBJ1-2
clone size: many
D gene: -
V gene: TRBV7-8

CDR3 protein: CASSPDSLNSPLPF
CDR3 DNA: TGTGCCAGCTCACCCGACAGCCTAAATTCACCCCTCCCTTTT
J gene: TRBJ1-6
clone size: few
D gene: -
V gene: TRBV18

CDR3 protein: CASSYSPTGTYGYTF
CDR3 DNA: TGTGCCAGCAGTTACAGCCCGACAGGGACCTATGGCTACACCTTC
J gene: TRBJ1-2
clone size: few
D gene: TRBD1
V gene: TRBV6-2/TRBV6-3

CDR3 protein: CASSLDRSQGGYTF
CDR3 DNA: TGTGCCAGCAGCTTAGATCGATCGCAGGGAGGCTACACCTTC
J gene: TRBJ1-2
clone size: many
D gene: -
V gene: TRBV11-2

CDR3 protein: CASSGGQGNTEAFF
CDR3 DNA: TGTGCCAGCAGTGGGGGACAGGGGAACACTGAAGCTTTCTTT
J gene: TRBJ1-1
clone size: many
D gene: TRBD1
V gene: TRBV28

CDR3 protein: CVSSQELMGTEAFF
CDR3 DNA: TGTGTCAGCAGCCAAGAACTCATGGGCACTGAAGCTTTCTTT
J gene: TRBJ1-1
clone size: -
D gene: -
V gene: TRBV4-2

CDR3 protein: CASTTGVADTQYF
CDR3 DNA: TGTGCCAGCACCACGGGGGTGGCGGATACGCAGTATTTT
J gene: TRBJ2-3
clone size: many
D gene: -
V gene: TRBV6-6

CDR3 protein: CASSYRAGGPWDNEQFF
CDR3 DNA: TGTGCCAGCAGCTACAGGGCGGGGGGGCCCTGGGACAATGAGCAGTTCTTC
J gene: TRBJ2-1
clone size: -
D gene: TRBD2
V gene: TRBV7-8

CDR3 protein: CSLTTGNYGYTF
CDR3 DNA: TGCAGTCTCACGACAGGGAACTATGGCTACACCTTC
J gene: TRBJ1-2
clone size: -
D gene: TRBD1
V gene: TRBV20-1

CDR3 protein: CASSLRQGADTQYF
CDR3 DNA: TGCGCCAGCAGCTTGAGGCAGGGGGCAGATACGCAGTATTTT
J gene: TRBJ2-3
clone size: many
D gene: TRBD1
V gene: TRBV5-1

CDR3 protein: CASGIADTQYF
CDR3 DNA: TGTGCCAGCGGAATAGCAGATACGCAGTATTTT
J gene: TRBJ2-3
clone size: many
D gene: -
V gene: TRBV6-5

CDR3 protein: CASSLDTGGYEQYF
CDR3 DNA: TGCGCCAGCAGCTTGGACACAGGGGGGTACGAGCAGTACTTC
J gene: TRBJ2-7
clone size: -
D gene: TRBD1
V gene: TRBV5-1

CDR3 protein: CASSFPGGRSYGYTF
CDR3 DNA: TGTGCCAGCAGCTTCCCAGGGGGCCGGTCCTATGGCTACACCTTC
J gene: TRBJ1-2
clone size: many
D gene: TRBD1
V gene: TRBV7-2

CDR3 protein: CASSLRFDMTNTEAFF
CDR3 DNA: TGTGCCAGCAGCTTGCGGTTTGATATGACGAACACTGAAGCTTTCTTT
J gene: TRBJ1-1
clone size: -
D gene: -
V gene: TRBV5-5

CDR3 protein: CASSLSGINQPQHF
CDR3 DNA: TGTGCCAGCAGCCTTTCGGGGATCAATCAGCCCCAGCATTTT
J gene: TRBJ1-5
clone size: few
D gene: -
V gene: TRBV3-2

CDR3 protein: CASSGRDRLLIGEQFF
CDR3 DNA: TGTGCCAGCAGCGGCCGGGACAGGTTATTGATCGGCGAGCAGTTCTTC
J gene: TRBJ2-1
clone size: few
D gene: TRBD1
V gene: TRBV7-2

CDR3 protein: CASSPRLGEEETQYF
CDR3 DNA: TGTGCCAGCTCACCACGTCTAGGTGAGGAAGAGACCCAGTACTTC
J gene: TRBJ2-5
clone size: many
D gene: -
V gene: TRBV18

CDR3 protein: CASSLPGTSPNEQFF
CDR3 DNA: TGTGCCAGCAGCCTGCCCGGGACTAGCCCCAATGAGCAGTTCTTC
J gene: TRBJ2-1
clone size: many
D gene: TRBD2
V gene: TRBV3-1

CDR3 protein: CASSSQDPAVNEQFF
CDR3 DNA: TGTGCCAGCAGTAGTCAGGACCCGGCGGTTAATGAGCAGTTCTTC
J gene: TRBJ2-1
clone size: -
D gene: -
V gene: TRBV2

CDR3 protein: CASSPTYALGYTF
CDR3 DNA: TGTGCCAGCAGCCCCACGTACGCCCTTGGCTACACCTTC
J gene: TRBJ1-2
clone size: many
D gene: -
V gene: TRBV7-8

CDR3 protein: CASSSTGTSGPGSQYF
CDR3 DNA: TGTGCCAGCAGTTCCACCGGGACTAGCGGGCCAGGCTCCCAGTACTTC
J gene: TRBJ2-5
clone size: many
D gene: TRBD2
V gene: TRBV28

CDR3 protein: CASSLGTGSSYNEQFF
CDR3 DNA: TGCGCCAGCAGCTTGGGAACGGGAAGCTCCTACAATGAGCAGTTCTTC
J gene: TRBJ2-1
clone size: -
D gene: -
V gene: TRBV5-1

CDR3 protein: CASSASTGINYEQYF
CDR3 DNA: TGTGCCAGCAGCGCTTCGACAGGGATCAATTACGAGCAGTACTTC
J gene: TRBJ2-7
clone size: -
D gene: TRBD1
V gene: TRBV9